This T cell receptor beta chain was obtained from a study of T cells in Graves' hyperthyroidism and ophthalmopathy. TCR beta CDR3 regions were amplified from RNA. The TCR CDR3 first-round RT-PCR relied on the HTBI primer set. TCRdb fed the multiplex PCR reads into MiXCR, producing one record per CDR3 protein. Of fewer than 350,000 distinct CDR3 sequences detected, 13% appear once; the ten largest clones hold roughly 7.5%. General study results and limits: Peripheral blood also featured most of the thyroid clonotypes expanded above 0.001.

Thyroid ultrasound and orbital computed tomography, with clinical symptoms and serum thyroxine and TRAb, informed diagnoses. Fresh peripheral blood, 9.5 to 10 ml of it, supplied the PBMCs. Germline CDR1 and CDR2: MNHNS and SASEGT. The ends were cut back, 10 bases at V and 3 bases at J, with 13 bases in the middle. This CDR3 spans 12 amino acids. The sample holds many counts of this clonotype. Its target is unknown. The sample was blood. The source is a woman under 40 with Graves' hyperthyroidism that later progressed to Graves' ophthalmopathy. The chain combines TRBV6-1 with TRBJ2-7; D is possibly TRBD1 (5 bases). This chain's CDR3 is CATQRGGYEQYF. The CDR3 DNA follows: TGTGCCACTCAAAGGGGCGGCTACGAGCAGTACTTC.